A selection of T cell receptor beta chains follows, all from one sample in a study of blood T cell repertoires in COVID-19. Sequencing used immunoSEQ multiplex PCR; TCRdb keeps in-frame clones, though not all of them. The sample shows 25,000 to 30,000 clones, less than 80% of them seen only once. Source material: peripheral blood. The receptors originated from a boy between 2 and 10 years old with active or convalescent COVID-19. Each CDR3 is given with its conserved first and last residue. Fields, in order: V gene, J gene, D gene, clone size, CDR3 protein, CDR3 DNA. The D gene is left open where the match is weak. Clone size is stated in some rows and not others, as once, few, many or a class when expanded.

TRBV2,TRBJ1-6,TRBD1,NA,CASRGTGNSPLHF,TGTGCCAGCAGAGGGACAGGCAATTCACCCCTCCACTTT
TRBV28,TRBJ1-6,NA,NA,CASQIPRGNYSPLHF,TGTGCCTCGCAGATCCCCCGAGGCAATTATTCACCCCTCCACTTT
TRBV7-2,TRBJ2-7,TRBD1,NA,CASRGPGQGLVSYEQYF,TGTGCCAGCAGGGGGCCGGGACAGGGTTTAGTCTCCTACGAGCAGTACTTC
TRBV5-1,TRBJ2-5,TRBD1,NA,CASSFGQGDWETQYF,TGCGCCAGCAGCTTCGGACAGGGCGATTGGGAGACCCAGTACTTC
TRBV4-3,TRBJ2-3,NA,NA,CASSQDRPGRVLRTDTQYF,TGCGCCAGCAGCCAAGATCGGCCAGGTCGCGTCCTCCGCACAGATACGCAGTATTTT
TRBV11-2,TRBJ2-4,NA,NA,CASSLPPQNIQYF,TGTGCCAGCAGCCTACCACCTCAAAACATTCAGTACTTC
TRBV7-2,TRBJ2-2,NA,few,CASSLGRWGPRAGELFF,TGTGCCAGCAGCTTAGGGAGGTGGGGTCCGCGGGCCGGGGAGCTGTTTTTT
TRBV20-1,TRBJ2-7,NA,NA,CSARDLYEQYF,TGCAGTGCTAGAGACCTATACGAGCAGTACTTC
TRBV19,TRBJ2-3,TRBD2,NA,CASSPRSGGGGNTQYF,TGTGCCAGTAGTCCTAGGAGCGGGGGGGGCGGAAATACGCAGTATTTT
TRBV27,TRBJ1-2,NA,NA,CASSPRTEFSYGYTF,TGTGCCAGCAGTCCTCGGACAGAATTCTCCTATGGCTACACCTTC
TRBV18,TRBJ1-6,TRBD1,few,CASSPQRATGGPLTNSPLHF,TGTGCCAGCTCACCTCAACGGGCCACAGGGGGCCCATTGACTAATTCACCCCTCCACTTT
TRBV19,TRBJ1-2,NA,once,CASVGGGDPNYGYTF,TGTGCCAGTGTAGGCGGGGGGGACCCTAACTATGGCTACACCTTC
TRBV10-3,TRBJ2-2,NA,few,CAISVRGMRTGELFF,TGTGCCATCAGTGTTCGGGGGATGAGGACCGGGGAGCTGTTTTTT
TRBV5-4,TRBJ1-2,TRBD1,NA,CASSLRTGSYGYTF,TGTGCCAGCAGCTTGAGGACAGGGTCCTATGGCTACACCTTC
TRBV7-9,TRBJ1-1,TRBD1,NA,CASTRGDTEAFF,TGTGCCAGCACCAGGGGGGACACTGAAGCTTTCTTT
TRBV5-1,TRBJ1-1,NA,NA,CASSLEVALNTEAFF,TGCGCCAGCAGCTTGGAGGTAGCCCTGAACACTGAAGCTTTCTTT
TRBV5-1,TRBJ2-3,TRBD2,NA,CASSQYGRADTQYF,TGCGCCAGCAGCCAATATGGGAGGGCAGATACGCAGTATTTT
TRBV5-4,TRBJ2-2,TRBD1,NA,CASSSGQGAQLFF,TGTGCCAGCAGCTCAGGACAGGGGGCTCAGCTGTTTTTT
TRBV29-1,TRBJ1-3,NA,NA,CSVVIPDSVKNTIYF,TGCAGCGTTGTTATCCCCGACAGCGTAAAAAACACCATATATTTT
TRBV13,TRBJ2-5,TRBD2,NA,CASSLSLGRGGSPWETQYF,TGTGCCAGCAGCTTATCCCTCGGGCGGGGGGGCTCACCATGGGAGACCCAGTACTTC
TRBV5-1,TRBJ2-5,TRBD2,NA,CASSLAGEGLETQYF,TGCGCCAGCAGCTTGGCCGGGGAGGGGCTAGAGACCCAGTACTTC
TRBV18,TRBJ1-1,TRBD1,NA,CASSPPPTGYGNTEAFF,TGTGCCAGCTCACCACCTCCGACAGGGTACGGGAACACTGAAGCTTTCTTT
TRBV19,TRBJ2-5,TRBD2,once,CASSNPTSGQETQYF,TGTGCCAGTAGTAACCCGACTAGCGGACAAGAGACCCAGTACTTC
TRBV4-1,TRBJ2-3,TRBD2,NA,CASSQTQLRGATLTRYF,TGCGCCAGCAGCCAAACCCAGTTGCGGGGGGCCACACTCACCCGGTATTTT
TRBV19,TRBJ1-6,NA,NA,CASSIRQINSPLHF,TGTGCCAGTAGTATTCGACAGATTAATTCACCCCTCCACTTT
TRBV15,TRBJ1-2,TRBD1,NA,CATSGPGGGYTF,TGTGCCACCAGCGGACCAGGGGGCGGCTACACCTTC
TRBV30,TRBJ2-5,NA,many,CAWSERTIQYF,TGTGCCTGGAGTGAGAGGACAATCCAGTACTTC
TRBV2,TRBJ1-4,TRBD1,medium-sized,CASRDSGGDEKLFF,TGTGCCAGCAGAGACTCAGGGGGCGATGAAAAACTGTTTTTT
TRBV5-5,TRBJ1-5,NA,NA,CASSLPNQPQHF,TGTGCCAGCAGCTTGCCGAATCAGCCCCAGCATTTT
TRBV5-6,TRBJ1-4,NA,few,CASSSSGGRVEKLFF,TGTGCCAGCAGCTCGAGTGGTGGCAGGGTTGAAAAACTGTTTTTT
TRBV30,TRBJ1-5,NA,NA,CAWSVQRNQPQHF,TGTGCCTGGAGTGTACAGCGCAATCAGCCCCAGCATTTT
TRBV11-2,TRBJ2-5,TRBD2,NA,CASSLIRGGPLETQYF,TGTGCCAGCAGCTTAATACGCGGGGGGCCGCTGGAGACCCAGTACTTC
TRBV28,TRBJ1-1,NA,NA,CASSLDFGVIMNTEAFF,TGTGCCAGCAGTTTAGATTTTGGAGTGATCATGAACACTGAAGCTTTCTTT